This T cell receptor beta chain comes out of a study of blood T cell repertoires in COVID-19. Study information: PBMCs, B-cell-depleted T cells, or T cells were the source of the cDNA or gDNA that made up the material.

Trimming at V came to 3 bases and at J to 2 bases, leaving 7 bases not matched to a gene. The germline gives CDR1 SNHLY, CDR2 FYNNEI. The CDR3 is 16 residues long. The table lists this clone with a count of one. In the authors' workflow: Amplification of reference gene primers provided the estimated nucleated cell counts. Sequenced by immunoSEQ multiplex PCR; TCRdb stores in-frame clones only, minus some. The V and J calls and clone size were taken over from that table, and D and trimming were inferred from the DNA. The sample holds roughly 330,000 clones, 89% seen once. Sequenced input: peripheral blood. The chain uses TRBV2 and TRBJ1-2; TRBD1 matches at 9 bases. The receptor was isolated from a man younger than 30 who had recovered from COVID-19. In DNA form, the CDR3 reads TGTGCCAGCAGTGACAGTTGGACAGGGGACAACTATGGCTACACCTTC. Amino acids: CASSDSWTGDNYGYTF. Looking up the rest from reference TRBV2 and TRBJ1-2 gives the full variable domain: EPEVTQTPSHQVTQMGQEVILRCVPISNHLYFYWYRQILGQKVEFLVSFYNNEISEKSEIFDDQFSVERPDGSNFTLKIRSTKLEDSAMYFCASSDSWTGDNYGYTFGSGTRLTVV.